These 13 T cell receptor beta chains originate from one sample sequenced in a study of Graves' ophthalmopathy and Graves' hyperthyroidism. Amplified TCR beta CDR3 regions were obtained using RNA transcripts as template. In the first round, RT-PCR was carried out with HTBI primers, and a multiplex PCR formed the second round. TCRdb analysed the multiplex PCR reads with MiXCR anew, one entry per CDR3 protein. The data show more than 1,000,000 distinct CDR3 sequences, about 36% seen once. Material: peripheral blood or thyroid tissue (not recorded which). All receptors derive from an adult man with Graves' hyperthyroidism.

The rearrangement links TRBV6-6 to TRBJ1-5; D possibly corresponds to TRBD1 (5 bases). Germline V gene data show CDR1 as MNHNY and CDR2 as SVGAGI (reference sequence). CDR3 length equals 14 residues. The germline V and J ends were trimmed by 8 bases and 2 bases, with 13 bases remaining between them. The CDR3 protein is CASQGHPGNQPQHF. In DNA form, the CDR3 reads TGTGCCAGCCAAGGACACCCGGGCAATCAGCCCCAGCATTTT.

This sequence joins TRBV10-3 and TRBJ2-7, with a tentative D call TRBD2 (5 bases). From germline, CDR1 is ENHRY and CDR2 SYGVKD. The CDR3 spans 13 residues. CDR3 DNA: TGTCCCTCCGATTACCGGGGATCGGACGAGCAGTACTTC. Protein product: CPSDYRGSDEQYF.

The rearrangement links TRBV7-9 to TRBJ1-5; 10 nucleotides line up with TRBD1. With 1 base clipped from V and 6 bases from J, the junction kept 6 bases outside the gene matches. The CDR3 contains 16 residues. The germline V gene encodes CDR1 SEHNR and CDR2 FQNEAQ (reference sequence). The DNA for the CDR3 is TGTGCCAGCAGCTTAGTTCGTCGACAGGGGGCTCAGCCCCAGCATTTT. Residues: CASSLVRRQGAQPQHF.

CDR3 amino acids: CSVARVRGNTIYF. In nucleotides, the CDR3 is TGCAGCGTTGCCCGAGTCAGGGGAAACACCATATATTTT. The rearrangement joins TRBV29-1 to TRBJ1-3, with D uncertain. CDR1 and CDR2 from the germline V gene are SQVTM and ANQGSEA. Trimming pared 4 bases from V and 4 bases from J, leaving 11 bases between. The CDR3 is 13 residues long.

Written as DNA, the CDR3 is TGTGCCAGCAGCCGGATGGGACAAGAGACCCAGTACTTC. Translation gives CASSRMGQETQYF. V gene TRBV11-1 combines with J gene TRBJ2-5, with D unresolved. V was clipped by 5 bases and J by 2 bases, with 9 bases between them. Per the germline V gene, CDR1 is SGHAT and CDR2 is FQDESV (reference sequence). This CDR3 is built from 13 residues. Supplemented by reference TRBV11-1 and TRBJ2-5, the full variable domain reads EAEVAQSPRYKITEKSQAVAFWCDPISGHATLYWYRQILGQGPELLVQFQDESVVDDSQLPKDRFSAERLKGVDSTLKIQPAELGDSAMYLCASSRMGQETQYFGPGTRLLVL.

A word on this clonotype: Since a much larger clone is just one base distant, this may be a read error. The genes are TRBV6-5 and TRBJ2-5, with 10 bases identical to TRBD2. The V segment lost 7 bases and the J segment 5 bases; nucleotides outside the gene matches: 7. Germline V CDR1 and CDR2: MNHEY, SVGAGI. This CDR3 is 14 amino acids long. The CDR3 DNA sequence: TGTGCCAGCACCCCAGCGGGAGGGGCGGAGACCCAGTACTTC. It yields the protein CASTPAGGAETQYF.

The chain carries TRBV29-1 and TRBJ1-2; D remains unclear. Germline V gene data show CDR1 as SQVTM and CDR2 as ANQGSEA. The CDR3 is 12 residues long. V was shortened by 8 bases and J by 1 base, with 11 bases between the two germline ends. The CDR3 region has the DNA TGCAGCTTAGCTCCCAGTAACTATGGCTACACCTTC. Translation: CSLAPSNYGYTF.

Many counts were recorded for this clonotype. This chain joins TRBV10-3 and TRBJ2-5; 7 bases line up with TRBD1. The CDR3 is 14 residues long. Germline V gene data show CDR1 as ENHRY and CDR2 as SYGVKD. J gave up 2 bases and V 4 bases, and 4 bases lay outside the gene matches. The CDR3 region has the DNA TGTGCCATCAGTGGTATGGGACAGCAAGAGACCCAGTACTTC. It is translated as CAISGMGQQETQYF.

The chain employs TRBV7-8 and TRBJ2-7, with a tentative D call TRBD2 (7 bases). Between the trimmed V and J ends, which lost 1 base and 4 bases, there was a span of 20 bases. CDR3 length: 17 residues. In germline, CDR1 is SGHVS, CDR2 FQNEAQ. The CDR3 loop reads CASSLEGGAALYYEQYF. The CDR3 nucleotides read TGTGCCAGCAGCTTAGAGGGGGGGGCCGCGCTTTATTACGAGCAGTACTTC.

This clonotype was recorded at least ten times. The genes are TRBV12-3 or TRBV12-4 and TRBJ2-2; the D is unclear. Trimming removed 8 bases at V and 5 bases at J, with 12 bases between. The CDR3 loop spans 13 amino acids. In DNA, the CDR3 is TGTGCCAGCGCGACCAAAAGGACCGGGGAGCTGTTTTTT. Translated, it gives CASATKRTGELFF.

J is TRBJ2-5 and V is TRBV29-1; the match to TRBD2 covers 7 bases. V trimming: 0 bases; J trimming: 5 bases; junction bases outside the gene matches: 6. CDR1 is SQVTM, CDR2 ANQGSEA, per germline. CDR3 length: 14 amino acids. CDR3 sequence (DNA): TGCAGCGTTGAAGATCAGGGAGGGAGTGAGACCCAGTACTTC. Encoded protein: CSVEDQGGSETQYF.

This clonotype was picked up a small number of times. J is TRBJ1-6 and V is TRBV15; 7 nucleotides agree with TRBD1. The CDR3 consists of 22 residues. Per the germline V gene, CDR1 is LNHNV and CDR2 is YYDKDF (reference sequence). After removal of 3 bases from V and 2 bases from J, the junction contained 22 bases not matched to a gene. The CDR3 sequence is CATSRGDIRDSVWGAYNSPLHF. The CDR3 DNA is TGTGCCACCAGCAGGGGGGATATCCGGGACAGCGTTTGGGGGGCCTATAATTCACCCCTCCACTTT.

This clonotype was seen ten or more times. The chain employs TRBV2 and TRBJ1-5; D is ambiguous. The V end lost 10 bases, the J end lost 7 bases, and 20 bases lay between the germline ends. The germline V gene encodes CDR1 SNHLY and CDR2 FYNNEI. CDR3 length: 14 residues. The CDR3 protein is CATSAGESRQPQHF. In DNA form, the CDR3 reads TGTGCCACCTCCGCGGGAGAATCACGGCAGCCCCAGCATTTT.